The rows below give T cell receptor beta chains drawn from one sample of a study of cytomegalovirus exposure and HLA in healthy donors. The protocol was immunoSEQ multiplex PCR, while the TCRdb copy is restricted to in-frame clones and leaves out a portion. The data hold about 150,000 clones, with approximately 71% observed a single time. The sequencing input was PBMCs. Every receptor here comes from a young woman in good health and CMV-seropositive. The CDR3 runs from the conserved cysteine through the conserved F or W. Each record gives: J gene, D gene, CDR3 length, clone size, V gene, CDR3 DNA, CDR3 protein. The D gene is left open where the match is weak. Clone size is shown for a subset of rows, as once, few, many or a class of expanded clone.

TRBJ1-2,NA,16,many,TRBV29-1,TGCAGCGTCCAATGGCAGGGCCAAAACTCTAACTATGGCTACACCTTC,CSVQWQGQNSNYGYTF
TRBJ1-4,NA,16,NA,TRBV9,TGTGCCAGCAGCGTAGGGGGCAAAGCAACTAATGAAAAACTGTTTTTT,CASSVGGKATNEKLFF
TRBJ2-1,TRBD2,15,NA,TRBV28,TGTGCCAGCAGGGGTTCCGGACTAGCGGATAATGAGCAGTTCTTC,CASRGSGLADNEQFF
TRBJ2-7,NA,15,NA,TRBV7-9,TGTGCCAGCAGCTTAATTTTCCAGGGGTACGACGAGCAGTACTTC,CASSLIFQGYDEQYF
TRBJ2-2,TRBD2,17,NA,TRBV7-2,TGTGCCAGCAGCTTAGGTGCTAGCGGGGGGCCCACCGGGGAGCTGTTTTTT,CASSLGASGGPTGELFF
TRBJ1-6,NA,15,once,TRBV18,TGTGCCAGCTCACCTGGGCACGAAGATAATTCACCCCTCCACTTT,CASSPGHEDNSPLHF
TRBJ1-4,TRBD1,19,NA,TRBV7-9,TGTGCCAGCAGCTTAGCTCCCGGGACAGGGAACGCAACTAATGAAAAACTGTTTTTT,CASSLAPGTGNATNEKLFF
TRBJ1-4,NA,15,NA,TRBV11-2,TGTGCCAGCAGGGCGGGGGCTTCAACTAATGAAAAACTGTTTTTT,CASRAGASTNEKLFF
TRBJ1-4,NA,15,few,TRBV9,TGTGCCAGCAGCGTAGCGGCAGAGGGTAATGAAAAACTGTTTTTT,CASSVAAEGNEKLFF
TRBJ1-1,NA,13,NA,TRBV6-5,TGTGCCAGCAGTTACTCCCAGAACACTGAAGCTTTCTTT,CASSYSQNTEAFF
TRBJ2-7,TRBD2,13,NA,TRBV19,TGTGCCAGTAGTCTAGAGCGGGGCTACGAGCAGTACTTC,CASSLERGYEQYF
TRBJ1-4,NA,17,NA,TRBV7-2,TGTGCCAGCAGCTTAGGAGGGAAAGGAGGGCCTAATGAAAAACTGTTTTTT,CASSLGGKGGPNEKLFF
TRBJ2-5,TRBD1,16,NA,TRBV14,TGTGCCAGCAGCCAGACCCGACAGGGGGCCCGAGAGACCCAGTACTTC,CASSQTRQGARETQYF
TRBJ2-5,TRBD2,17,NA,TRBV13,TGTGCCAGCAGCCTACATCGCGGGGGAACAGAAGCAGAGGCCCAGTACTTC,CASSLHRGGTEAEAQYF
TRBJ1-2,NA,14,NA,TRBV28,TGTGCCAGCAGTTTGGACTCAAACTCGCGGGGGTACACCTTC,CASSLDSNSRGYTF
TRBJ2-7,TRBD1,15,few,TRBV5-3,TGTGCCAGAAGCCGTCAGACAGGGGGCCCCTACGAGCAGTACTTC,CARSRQTGGPYEQYF
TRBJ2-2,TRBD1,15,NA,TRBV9,TGTGCCAGCAGCAACGGACAGGGGGCCACCGGGGAGCTGTTTTTT,CASSNGQGATGELFF
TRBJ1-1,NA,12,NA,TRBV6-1,TGTGCCAGCAGTGAAGGAAGTTCGGGAGCTTTCTTT,CASSEGSSGAFF